This T cell receptor (beta chain) was sequenced in a study of blood T cell repertoires in COVID-19. Study summary: Collection of acute and convalescent COVID-19 samples took place in the United States, Italy and Spain.

As originally analysed: The authors estimated nucleated cell counts from reference gene primer amplification. Only in-frame clones appear in the TCRdb table, and some are missing; sequencing was by immunoSEQ multiplex PCR. V, J and clone size reflect that table, while D and trimming were determined from the DNA. The table has around 280,000 clones, approximately 86% seen once; the top ten hold around 4.2%. The ends lost 6 bases at V and 5 bases at J; junction bases unmatched: 20. CDR1 and CDR2 (germline): LNHDA, SQIVND (reference sequence). The CDR3 runs 18 residues. The chain links TRBV19 to TRBJ2-7; 9 bases are a match to TRBD1. Sequencing was performed on peripheral blood. The origin of this receptor is a woman aged 50 to 60 with active or convalescent COVID-19. The CDR3 DNA reads as TGTGCCAGTAGCGATAAACCAACCGGCGGGACAGGGTTCGACGAGCAGTACTTC. It is translated as CASSDKPTGGTGFDEQYF.